Following are 26 T cell receptor beta chains from one sample sequenced in a study of Graves' ophthalmopathy and Graves' hyperthyroidism. Amplified TCR beta CDR3 regions were obtained using RNA transcripts as template. The workflow started with a first-round RT-PCR run with HTBI primers and then moved on to a second-round multiplex PCR. TCRdb re-called the multiplex PCR reads with MiXCR, one entry per CDR3 protein. Here the sample spans about 590,000 distinct CDR3 sequences, about two fifths being singletons. Sequencing was performed on peripheral blood or thyroid tissue (not recorded which). These receptors all stem from an adult man with Graves' hyperthyroidism.

This chain joins TRBV9 and TRBJ1-6, with D perhaps matching TRBD1 (5 bases). V was shortened by 2 bases and J by 7 bases, with 13 bases between the two germline ends. Germline V gives CDR1 SGDLS, CDR2 YYNGEE. The CDR3 length is 15 residues. In DNA form, the CDR3 reads TGTGCCAGCAGCGTGGGGGGGGGGGGGAATTCACCCCTCCACTTT. Protein: CASSVGGGGNSPLHF.

This clonotype was counted ten times or more. V is TRBV15 and J is TRBJ2-5, with 8 bases identical to TRBD2. CDR3 size: 17 residues. Germline-derived CDR1 and CDR2 are LNHNV and YYDKDF (reference sequence). Trimming removed 8 bases from V and 2 bases from J; junction bases left unmatched: 16. CDR3: CATGGSRLGLEQETQYF. The CDR3 region has the DNA TGTGCCACCGGCGGGAGTCGGCTGGGACTAGAGCAAGAGACCCAGTACTTC. The entire variable domain, with the rest obtained from reference TRBV15 and TRBJ2-5, is as follows: DAMVIQNPRYQVTQFGKPVTLSCSQTLNHNVMYWYQQKSSQAPKLLFHYYDKDFNNEADTPDNFQSRRPNTSFCFLDIRSPGLGDTAMYLCATGGSRLGLEQETQYFGPGTRLLVL.

V and J are TRBV20-1 and TRBJ2-3; D perhaps matches TRBD2 (5 bases). V lost 6 bases, J lost 1 base, and 11 bases lay in between. The germline V gene encodes CDR1 DFQATT and CDR2 SNEGSKA (reference sequence). CDR3 length: 13 amino acids. The CDR3 bases are TGCAGTGCAAAGCGGTCCGGCACAGATACGCAGTATTTT. It translates to CSAKRSGTDTQYF.

This clonotype was counted at least ten times. The V call is TRBV6-5, the J call TRBJ2-7; D is possibly TRBD1 (6 bases). V gave up 6 bases and J gave up 0 bases, with 12 bases separating them. Germline CDR1 reads MNHEY; CDR2 reads SVGAGI. This CDR3 has 14 amino acids. CDR3: CASRATGSSYEQYF. DNA of the CDR3: TGTGCCAGCAGGGCAACAGGGAGCTCCTACGAGCAGTACTTC.

There are a few counts of this clonotype. This rearrangement joins TRBV6-1 to TRBJ1-1; 7 bases align to TRBD1. V lost 7 bases, J lost 7 bases, and 3 bases stayed unmatched. Germline assignment: CDR1 MNHNS and CDR2 SASEGT. This CDR3 is built from 11 residues. CDR3 DNA: TGTGCCAGCAATTACAGGGGTGAAGCTTTCTTT. This gives the protein CASNYRGEAFF.

In DNA, the CDR3 is TGTGCCAGCAGTTACAAGGGCCCTAATGAAAAACTGTTTTTT. Its protein is CASSYKGPNEKLFF. The chain joins TRBV12-3 or TRBV12-4 to TRBJ1-4, with unresolved D. This CDR3 spans 14 amino acids. Trimming took off 4 bases at V and 3 bases at J, with 9 bases between the two ends.

J is TRBJ2-3 and V is TRBV2, with D possibly being TRBD2 (6 bases). Germline assignment: CDR1 SNHLY and CDR2 FYNNEI. CDR3 length: 14 residues. V was shortened by 5 bases and J by 2 bases, with 11 bases between the two germline ends. The CDR3 nucleotides read TGTGCCAGCAGTAGGAGGGAATACACAGATACGCAGTATTTT. It specifies CASSRREYTDTQYF.

This clonotype was seen just once. The rearrangement uses TRBV2 and TRBJ1-2; 8 bases map to TRBD1. The V and J ends lost 3 bases and 4 bases, in that order; junction bases with no gene match: 13. Germline V gene lookup returns CDR1 SNHLY and CDR2 FYNNEI. The CDR3 spans 17 residues. The CDR3 reads CASSDRTGILTAYGYTF. Here the CDR3 DNA reads TGTGCCAGCAGTGATCGGACAGGGATCCTTACCGCCTATGGCTACACCTTC.

This clonotype was observed many times. The germline gene is not matched at one end of the junction; a read error may be the cause. The V gene is TRBV10-3, the J gene TRBJ2-7; TRBD1 matches at 8 bases. Germline V gene sequence: CDR1 ENHRY, CDR2 SYGVKD. There are 15 residues in the CDR3. The CDR3 region has the DNA TGTGCCAGCAGTTATCGACAGGGGCTGGGGGACGAGCAGTACTTC. Translated, it gives CASSYRQGLGDEQYF.

The chain is built from TRBV29-1 and TRBJ2-7; 9 bases fit TRBD1. Germline loops: CDR1 SQVTM, CDR2 ANQGSEA. The CDR3 is 12 residues long. The CDR3 reads CIGQGWGYEQYF. The CDR3 coding sequence is TGCATCGGACAGGGGTGGGGGTACGAGCAGTACTTC.

CDR3: CSASDINQPQHF. DNA for the CDR3: TGCAGTGCTTCCGACATCAATCAGCCCCAGCATTTT. V gene TRBV20-1 combines with J gene TRBJ1-5; no definite D call. CDR1 DFQATT and CDR2 SNEGSKA come from the germline V gene (reference sequence). The CDR3 is 12 residues long. Trimming removed 5 bases from V and 3 bases from J, with 8 bases in between.

The J gene is TRBJ2-3, the V gene TRBV7-2, with 11 bases aligning to TRBD2. The CDR3 sequence is 18 residues long. Germline V gene lookup returns CDR1 SGHTA and CDR2 FQGNSA. Trimming at V came to 5 bases and at J to 3 bases, leaving 13 bases not matched to a gene. CDR3 in DNA: TGTGCCAGCAGCCCGCCCCCGGCTAGCGGGAGGAGGACAGATACGCAGTATTTT. Amino acids: CASSPPPASGRRTDTQYF.

To note about this clonotype: A read error is possible here, since a much larger clone lies one base away. The gene calls are TRBV2 and TRBJ1-1; D not certain. V dropped 0 bases and J dropped 10 bases, with 12 bases sitting between them. CDR1 and CDR2 (germline): SNHLY, FYNNEI. There are 13 residues in the CDR3. CDR3 nucleotides: TGTGCCAGCAGTGAAGCGCAGGATCCCCGAGCTTTCTTT. This translates into CASSEAQDPRAFF.

V gene TRBV6-2 or TRBV6-3 combines with J gene TRBJ2-7, with 7 bases identical to TRBD2. The V gene end was trimmed by 8 bases and the J gene end by 4 bases; junction bases not matched to a gene: 11. The CDR3 sequence is 14 residues long. Germline assignment: CDR1 MNHEY and CDR2 SVGEGT. The CDR3 sequence is CASETPHGGYEQYF. The CDR3 coding sequence is TGTGCCAGCGAAACCCCTCACGGGGGGTACGAGCAGTACTTC.

V is TRBV25-1 and J is TRBJ1-5; 8 positions agree with TRBD1. The CDR3 extends over 13 amino acids. V shed 11 bases, J shed 7 bases, and the junction held 10 bases outside the gene matches. Germline V CDR1 and CDR2: MGHDK, SYGVNS. CDR3 in amino acids: CAWSSGGGQPQHF. Written as DNA, the CDR3 is TGTGCCTGGAGTTCAGGGGGCGGGCAGCCCCAGCATTTT.

This clonotype occurred many times. V usage is TRBV12-3 or TRBV12-4 and J usage is TRBJ1-2, with D unclear. The CDR3 is 13 amino acids. Trimming removed 3 bases at V and 4 bases at J, with 9 bases between. CDR3 protein: CASSLEQLYGYTF. In nucleotides, the CDR3 is TGTGCCAGCAGTTTGGAACAGCTCTATGGCTACACCTTC.

This clonotype was recorded at least ten times. The gene calls are TRBV7-8 and TRBJ1-5; no clear D. Deletions cut 7 bases from V and 2 bases from J, with 9 bases between. CDR1 and CDR2 (germline): SGHVS, FQNEAQ. The CDR3 has 13 residues. CDR3 sequence: CASTRMGNQPQHF. CDR3 bases: TGTGCCAGCACCAGGATGGGCAATCAGCCCCAGCATTTT.

The rearrangement uses TRBV7-2 and TRBJ1-2, with D unresolved. CDR1 SGHTA and CDR2 FQGNSA come from the germline V gene. Trimming shortened V by 1 base and J by 3 bases, and 15 bases separated the two germline ends. The CDR3 is 16 residues long. This CDR3 reads CASSLDSGGDYYGYTF. The CDR3 bases are TGTGCCAGCAGCTTAGACTCAGGCGGTGATTACTATGGCTACACCTTC.

This chain connects TRBV7-9 to TRBJ1-4, with a weak D call TRBD1 (5 bases). Germline V CDR1 and CDR2: SEHNR, FQNEAQ (reference sequence). There are 14 residues in the CDR3. V was clipped by 3 bases and J by 2 bases, with 7 bases between them. The CDR3 loop reads CASSLGDTNEKLFF. CDR3 DNA sequence: TGTGCCAGCAGCTTGGGGGACACTAATGAAAAACTGTTTTTT.

This clonotype has a count of ten or more. The chain has TRBV29-1 and TRBJ2-5, with D possibly TRBD1 on 5 matching bases. Trimming pared 2 bases from V and 2 bases from J, leaving 12 bases between. Germline V gene lookup returns CDR1 SQVTM and CDR2 ANQGSEA. The CDR3 is 14 amino acids. CDR3 protein: CSVEMGPTQETQYF. The CDR3 bases are TGCAGCGTTGAAATGGGGCCTACTCAAGAGACCCAGTACTTC.

The CDR3 region has the DNA TGTGCCAGCAGCTCAACGGGCGGGAATGAAAAACTGTTTTTT. It specifies CASSSTGGNEKLFF. The chain carries TRBV12-3 or TRBV12-4 and TRBJ1-4; D is unresolved. V gave up 6 bases and J gave up 5 bases, with 13 bases separating them. The length of the CDR3 is 14 residues.

V usage is TRBV20-1 and J usage is TRBJ1-2; TRBD1 aligns across 7 bases. The trim removed 0 bases at V and 4 bases at J, leaving 14 bases unmatched. CDR3 size: 17 residues. CDR1 and CDR2 from the germline V gene are DFQATT and SNEGSKA (reference sequence). The CDR3 is CSAREGPRRGLIYGYTF. The CDR3 nucleotides are TGCAGTGCTAGAGAAGGGCCCCGGAGGGGGCTCATCTATGGCTACACCTTC.

This clonotype showed up many times. The rearrangement uses TRBV10-3 and TRBJ1-1, with TRBD1 matching over 12 bases. From germline, CDR1 is ENHRY and CDR2 SYGVKD. J was trimmed by 5 bases and V by 4 bases; bases with no gene match: 5. The length of the CDR3 is 15 residues. CDR3 protein: CAISGGQGATTEAFF. The CDR3 DNA follows: TGTGCCATCAGTGGGGGACAGGGGGCGACGACTGAAGCTTTCTTT.

The chain couples TRBV24-1 to TRBJ2-1; TRBD2 matches 13 bases. The germline V gene has CDR1 KGHDR and CDR2 SFDVKD. The CDR3 consists of 19 residues. With V trimmed by 4 bases and J by 3 bases, 11 bases remained unmatched. The chain's CDR3 is CATSDRGLAGEYYYNEQFF. Here the CDR3 DNA reads TGTGCCACCAGTGACCGAGGACTAGCGGGGGAATATTACTACAATGAGCAGTTCTTC.

V is TRBV24-1 and J is TRBJ1-5; D is undetermined. Germline values: CDR1 KGHDR, CDR2 SFDVKD. V was cut by 3 bases and J by 7 bases, with 0 bases left in between. CDR3 length equals 10 residues. Here the CDR3 reads CATSDQPQHF. The CDR3 DNA is TGTGCCACCAGTGATCAGCCCCAGCATTTT.

To note about this clonotype: This sequence may be a read error, since a much larger clone differs from it by one base. The chain combines TRBV10-3 with TRBJ2-7, with D maybe TRBD2 (5 bases). Germline CDR1 and CDR2: ENHRY and SYGVKD. CDR3 size: 19 residues. V was trimmed by 2 bases and J by 4 bases, leaving 27 bases between them. The CDR3 DNA is TGTGCCATCAGTGAGCGGGCTAGCAGGATTCCGTCGCTGGTTTACGAGCAGTACTTC. Translating gives CAISERASRIPSLVYEQYF.